This TCR beta chain is drawn from a study of shared clonotypes between healthy human individuals. The CDR3 totals 16 residues. Data came from immunoSEQ multiplex PCR; TCRdb stores just in-frame clones and leaves some out. The sample lists nearly 1,000,000 clones; about three quarters were seen once. The sample was memory CD4+ T cells sorted from blood. Documented subset: CD45RA-negative fraction. The chain recombines TRBV21-1 with TRBJ2-1; the D call in the table, TRBD1, was not verified against the DNA. TRBV21-1 is listed as a pseudogene. The TCR was taken from a man between 18 and 35 years old in good health. The CDR3 region has the DNA TGTGCCAGCAGCAAAAGGGACAGGGGCTCCTACAATGAGCAGTTCTTC. Translation: CASSKRDRGSYNEQFF.